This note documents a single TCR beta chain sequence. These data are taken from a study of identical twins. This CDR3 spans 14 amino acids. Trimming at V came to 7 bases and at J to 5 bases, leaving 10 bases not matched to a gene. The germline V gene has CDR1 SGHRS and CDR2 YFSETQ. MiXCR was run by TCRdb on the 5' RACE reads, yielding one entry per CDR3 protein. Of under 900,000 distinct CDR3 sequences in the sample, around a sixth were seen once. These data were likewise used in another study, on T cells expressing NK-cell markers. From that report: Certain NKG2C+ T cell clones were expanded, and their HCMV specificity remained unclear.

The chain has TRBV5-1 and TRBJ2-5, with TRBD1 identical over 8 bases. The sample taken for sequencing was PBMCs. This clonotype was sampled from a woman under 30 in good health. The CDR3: CASGPQGGGETQYF. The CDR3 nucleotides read TGCGCCAGCGGCCCACAGGGGGGCGGGGAGACCCAGTACTTC.